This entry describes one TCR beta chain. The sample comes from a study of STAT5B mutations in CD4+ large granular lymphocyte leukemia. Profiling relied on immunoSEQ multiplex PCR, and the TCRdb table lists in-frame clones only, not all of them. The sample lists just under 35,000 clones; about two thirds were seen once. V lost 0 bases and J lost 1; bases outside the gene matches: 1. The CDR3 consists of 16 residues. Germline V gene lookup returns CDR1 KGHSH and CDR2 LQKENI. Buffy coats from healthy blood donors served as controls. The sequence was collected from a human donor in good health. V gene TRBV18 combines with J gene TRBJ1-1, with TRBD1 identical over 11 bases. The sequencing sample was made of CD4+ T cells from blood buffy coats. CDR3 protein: CASSPPGQGGNTEAFF. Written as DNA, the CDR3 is TGTGCCAGCTCACCACCGGGACAGGGGGGGAACACTGAAGCTTTCTTT.